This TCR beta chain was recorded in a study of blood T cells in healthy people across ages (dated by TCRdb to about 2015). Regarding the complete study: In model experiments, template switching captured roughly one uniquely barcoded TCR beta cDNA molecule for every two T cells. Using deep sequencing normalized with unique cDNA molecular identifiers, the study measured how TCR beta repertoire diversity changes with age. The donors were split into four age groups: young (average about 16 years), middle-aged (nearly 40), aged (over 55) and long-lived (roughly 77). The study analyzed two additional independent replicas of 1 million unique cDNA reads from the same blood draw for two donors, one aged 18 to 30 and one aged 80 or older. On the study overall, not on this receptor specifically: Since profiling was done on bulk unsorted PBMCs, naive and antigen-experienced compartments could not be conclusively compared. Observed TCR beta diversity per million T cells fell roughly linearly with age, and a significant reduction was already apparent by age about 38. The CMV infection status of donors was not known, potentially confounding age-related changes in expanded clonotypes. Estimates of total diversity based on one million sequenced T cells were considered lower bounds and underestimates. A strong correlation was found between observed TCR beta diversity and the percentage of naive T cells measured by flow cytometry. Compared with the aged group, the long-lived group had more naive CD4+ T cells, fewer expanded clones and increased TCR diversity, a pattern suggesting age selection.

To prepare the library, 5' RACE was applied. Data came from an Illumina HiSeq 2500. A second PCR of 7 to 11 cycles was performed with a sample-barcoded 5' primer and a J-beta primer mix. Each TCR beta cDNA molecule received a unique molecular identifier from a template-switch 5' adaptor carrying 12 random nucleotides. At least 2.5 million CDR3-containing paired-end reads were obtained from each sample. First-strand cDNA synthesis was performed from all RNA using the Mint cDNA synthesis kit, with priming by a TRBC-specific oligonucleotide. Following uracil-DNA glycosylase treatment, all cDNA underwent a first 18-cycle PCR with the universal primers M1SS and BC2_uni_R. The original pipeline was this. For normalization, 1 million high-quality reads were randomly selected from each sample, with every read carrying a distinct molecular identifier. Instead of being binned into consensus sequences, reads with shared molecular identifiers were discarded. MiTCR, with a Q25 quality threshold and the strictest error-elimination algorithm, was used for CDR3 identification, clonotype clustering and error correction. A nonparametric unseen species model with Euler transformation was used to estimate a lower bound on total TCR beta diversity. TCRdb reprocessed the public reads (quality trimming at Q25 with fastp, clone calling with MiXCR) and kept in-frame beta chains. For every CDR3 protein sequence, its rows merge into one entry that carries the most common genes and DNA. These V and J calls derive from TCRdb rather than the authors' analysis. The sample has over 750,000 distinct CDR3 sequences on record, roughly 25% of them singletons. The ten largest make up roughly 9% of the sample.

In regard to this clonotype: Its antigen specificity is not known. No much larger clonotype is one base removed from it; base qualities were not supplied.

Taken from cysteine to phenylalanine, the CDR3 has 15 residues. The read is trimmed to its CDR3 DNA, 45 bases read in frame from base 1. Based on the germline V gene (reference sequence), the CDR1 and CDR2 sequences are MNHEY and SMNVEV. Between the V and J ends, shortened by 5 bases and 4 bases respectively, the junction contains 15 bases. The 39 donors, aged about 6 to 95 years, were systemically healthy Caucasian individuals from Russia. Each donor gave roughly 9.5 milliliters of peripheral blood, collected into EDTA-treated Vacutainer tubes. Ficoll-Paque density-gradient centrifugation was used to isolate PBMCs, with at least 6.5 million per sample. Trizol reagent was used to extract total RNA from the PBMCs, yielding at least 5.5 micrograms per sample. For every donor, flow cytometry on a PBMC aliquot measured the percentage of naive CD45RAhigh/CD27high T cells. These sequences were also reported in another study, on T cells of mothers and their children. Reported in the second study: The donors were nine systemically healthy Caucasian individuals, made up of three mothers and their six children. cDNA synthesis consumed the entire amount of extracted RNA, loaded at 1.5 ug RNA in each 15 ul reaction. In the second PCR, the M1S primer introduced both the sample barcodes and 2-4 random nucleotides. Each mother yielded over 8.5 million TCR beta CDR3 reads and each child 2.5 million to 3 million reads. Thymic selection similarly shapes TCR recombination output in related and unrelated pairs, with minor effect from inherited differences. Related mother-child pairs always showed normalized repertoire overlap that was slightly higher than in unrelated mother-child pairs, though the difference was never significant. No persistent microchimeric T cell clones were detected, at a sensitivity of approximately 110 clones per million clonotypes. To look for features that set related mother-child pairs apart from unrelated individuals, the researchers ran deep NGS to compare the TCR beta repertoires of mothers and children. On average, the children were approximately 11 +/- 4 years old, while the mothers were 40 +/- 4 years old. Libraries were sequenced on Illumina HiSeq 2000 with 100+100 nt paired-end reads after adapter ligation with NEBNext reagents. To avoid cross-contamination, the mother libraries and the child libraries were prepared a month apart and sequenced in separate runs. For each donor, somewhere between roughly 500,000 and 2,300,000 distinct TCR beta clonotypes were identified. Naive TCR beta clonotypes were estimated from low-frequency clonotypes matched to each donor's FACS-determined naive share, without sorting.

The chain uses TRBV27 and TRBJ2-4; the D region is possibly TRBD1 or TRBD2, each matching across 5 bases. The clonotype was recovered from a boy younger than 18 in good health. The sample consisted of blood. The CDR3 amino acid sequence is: CASSTYRDGKNIQYF. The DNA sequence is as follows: TGTGCCAGCAGTACCTACCGGGACGGTAAAAACATTCAGTACTTC.